The present T cell receptor beta chain was sequenced within a study of regulatory T cells in long-lasting Graves disease. Study-wide background: Positive TSH receptor antibodies alongside over 5 years of antithyroid drugs were what marked Graves' disease as persistent.

Relying on iRepertoire HTBI primers and Arm-PCR of CDR3 regions, the team built TCR beta libraries. TCRdb reanalysed the multiplex PCR reads using MiXCR and keeps one entry per CDR3 protein. Among about 660,000 distinct CDR3 sequences listed, around 32% were seen once. V shed 6 bases and J 10 bases; nucleotides not matched to a gene: 8. CDR3 length: 14 residues. CDR1 is MNHEY, CDR2 SMNVEV, per germline (reference sequence). At least ten counts were recorded for this clonotype. Its antigen remains unknown. The time point here: persistent/refractory GD, antithyroid drugs over 5 years with positive TRAb. Extracted PBMC RNA gave rise to the TCR library. EDTA tubes collected nine milliliters of peripheral blood. Study-wide findings and caveats: The TCR repertoire of persistent Graves' patients was less diverse than that of newly diagnosed ones.

This material consisted of peripheral blood mononuclear cells (PBMCs), taken when the disease was refractory, from a patient treated with antithyroid drugs. The sequence derives from a female donor with Graves disease. V and J are TRBV27 and TRBJ2-4; 11 bases are a match to TRBD2. CDR3 amino acids: CASSPGLAVGIQYF. CDR3 bases: TGTGCCAGCAGCCCGGGACTAGCGGTTGGGATTCAGTACTTC.